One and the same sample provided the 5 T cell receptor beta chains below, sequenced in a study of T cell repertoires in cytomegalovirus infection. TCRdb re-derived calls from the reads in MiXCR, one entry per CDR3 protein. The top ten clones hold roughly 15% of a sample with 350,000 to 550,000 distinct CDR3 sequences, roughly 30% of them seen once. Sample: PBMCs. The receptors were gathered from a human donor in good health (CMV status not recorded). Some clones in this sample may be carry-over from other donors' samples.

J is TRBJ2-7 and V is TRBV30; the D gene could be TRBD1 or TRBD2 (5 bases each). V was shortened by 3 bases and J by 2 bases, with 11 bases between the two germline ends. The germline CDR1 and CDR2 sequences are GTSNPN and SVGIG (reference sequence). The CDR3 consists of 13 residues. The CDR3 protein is CAWRGTLAYEQYF. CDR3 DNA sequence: TGTGCCTGGAGAGGGACCCTGGCCTACGAGCAGTACTTC.

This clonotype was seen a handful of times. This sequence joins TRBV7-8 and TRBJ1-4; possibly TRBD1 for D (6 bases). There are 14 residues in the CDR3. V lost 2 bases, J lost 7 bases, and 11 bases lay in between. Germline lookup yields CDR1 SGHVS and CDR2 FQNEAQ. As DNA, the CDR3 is TGTGCCAGCAGCTTAACCAGGGGCGGTGAAAAACTGTTTTTT. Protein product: CASSLTRGGEKLFF.

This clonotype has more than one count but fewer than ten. The CDR3 spells CASSYPTGSLNIQYF. CDR3 bases: TGTGCCAGCAGCTACCCTACAGGGTCCTTAAACATTCAGTACTTC. The rearrangement joins TRBV5-6 to TRBJ2-4; perhaps TRBD1 as D (6 bases). V lost 3 bases and J 6 bases, leaving 16 bases between the germline ends. CDR1 SGHDT and CDR2 YYEEEE come from the germline V gene. The CDR3 is 15 residues long.

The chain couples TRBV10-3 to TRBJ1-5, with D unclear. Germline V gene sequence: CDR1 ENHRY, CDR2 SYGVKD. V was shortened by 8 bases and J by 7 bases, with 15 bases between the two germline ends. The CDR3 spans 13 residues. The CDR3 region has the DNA TGTGCCATCGGGATTAAGAGTGAACAGCCCCAGCATTTT. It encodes CAIGIKSEQPQHF.

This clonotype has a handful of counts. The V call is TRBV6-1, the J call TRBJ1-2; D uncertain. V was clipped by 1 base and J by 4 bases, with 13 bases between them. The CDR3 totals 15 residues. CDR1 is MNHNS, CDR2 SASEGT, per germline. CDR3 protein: CASSEELTLLYGYTF. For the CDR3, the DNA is TGTGCCAGCAGTGAAGAGTTGACCCTCCTCTATGGCTACACCTTC.